This record concerns one T cell receptor (beta chain) sequence. Its antigen remains unidentified. The same CDR3 can be traced to other DNA sequences in this sample. These data originate in a study of cytomegalovirus exposure and HLA in healthy donors. Whole-study results and caveats: Analysis performed later showed TCR beta chains linked to HLA being more clonally expanded than equally common others.

The study ran its PCR with 60 Vbeta and 13 Jbeta primers. The table came from immunoSEQ multiplex PCR; TCRdb's copy has only in-frame clones and leaves some out. The sample contains approximately 110,000 clones, over 75% of which appear only once. This TCR came from a human donor in good health. The sequencing input was PBMCs.

CDR3 bases: TGTGCCAGCAGTCGGACTAGCGGGTTTTACAATGAGCAGTTCTTC. This sequence encodes CASSRTSGFYNEQFF. The chain links TRBV28 to TRBJ2-1, with 11 bases aligning to TRBD2. After removal of 5 bases from V and 4 bases from J, the junction contained 4 bases not matched to a gene. This CDR3 is 15 amino acids long. CDR1 and CDR2 (germline): MDHEN, SYDVKM.